This entry describes one TCR beta chain. In its sample, this clonotype was seen many times. Which antigen it targets is not known. It has no much larger one-base neighbor in the sample; base qualities were not kept. cDNA synthesis used template-switch 5'RACE with a primer carrying a 10-nucleotide random unique molecular identifier tagging each TCR transcript. Every sequencing run covered 15-18 subjects and yielded more than 180 million TCR-beta sequences. Total RNA was extracted with the RNeasy kit. TCR-beta VDJ regions were amplified with primers for the TCR constant region and the 5'RACE anchor, using the KAPA Real-time Library Amplification kit. Sample indexes and Illumina adaptors were added in a first PCR, after which library yield was increased in a second PCR. After Ampure bead purification, the TCR product of roughly 650 bp was size-selected on a 2% E-gel SizeSelection system. Before pooling, libraries had their quality checked on a Bioanalyzer, their concentration measured with Qubit, and their quantity determined with the Kapa Library Quantification kit. Libraries were sequenced paired-end 2 x 150 bp on an Illumina HiSeq 2500. To increase sequence diversity, roughly 24-32% phiX was spiked into each library pool. On the study's bioinformatics: The UMI-based MiGEC pipeline processed quality-filtered reads and removed over 80% of raw TCR sequences during error correction. VDJ genes were aligned to IMGT germline references, and each clonotype was defined by a unique CDR3 amino acid sequence together with V-J genes. Clonal expansion, Shannon diversity and CDR3 relatedness (CalcPairwiseDistances, ClusterSamples) were evaluated with VDJtools, and phylogenetic trees were built with CLCbio workbench. Clones with at least 8 unique UMIs were defined as expanded, with this threshold being based on coefficient-of-variation modelling across technical triplicates. TCRdb trimmed the raw reads at Q25, called clones with MiXCR and kept productive beta chains. Identical CDR3 protein sequences are pooled into one entry, listed with their most common genes and DNA. These V and J calls derive from TCRdb rather than the authors' analysis. The sample has about 48,000 distinct CDR3 sequences on record, 10% of them singletons. The ten biggest clones cover around 20% of the sample.

The sample comes from a study of neurological immune-mediated disorders (dated by TCRdb to about 2019). Turning to the overall study: The study compared peripheral blood TCR-beta repertoires of HTLV-I-associated myelopathy (HAM/TSP) patients, multiple sclerosis patients and healthy controls using UMI-based sequencing. The cohort was made up of around 70 subjects, consisting of some 15 HAM/TSP patients, approximately 35 multiple sclerosis patients and 20 healthy controls. The 85 to 110 TCR-beta libraries included longitudinal samples, technical triplicates and paired sorted CD4+ and CD8+ T-cell subsets alongside PBMC samples. The full study reports these points: Across subjects, expanded clones never shared an identical CDR3 amino acid sequence, which suggests that the TCR-beta repertoires in every group were private. TCR clonal expansion was highest in HAM/TSP patients and lowest in MS patients, with MS patients falling below even healthy controls.

Unsorted PBMC libraries were generated from 2 million PBMCs stored in RNAlater at -80 °C until RNA extraction. Peripheral blood was subjected to Ficoll-Hypaque density gradient centrifugation to isolate PBMCs, which were then cryopreserved in liquid nitrogen. The V end gives up 0 bases and the J end 4 bases, leaving 3 bases in the junction not matched to a gene. CDR1 and CDR2 (LNHNV, YYDKDF) derive from the germline V gene (reference sequence). The CDR3 has 16 amino acids, counting the end cysteine and phenylalanine. The sequence is cut down to CDR3 DNA, 48 bases in frame from base 1. The sequenced material came from PBMCs. This TCR came from a woman between 40 and 55 years old with HTLV-1-associated myelopathy (HAM/TSP). The chain is assembled from TRBV15 and TRBJ2-1; 10 middle bases align to TRBD2. The CDR3 reads as follows: CATSRDLAGAYNEQFF. The DNA reads as follows: TGTGCCACCAGCAGAGATCTAGCGGGGGCTTACAATGAGCAGTTCTTC.